This TCR beta chain was captured by sequencing in a study of OX40 agonist ivuxolimab in advanced cancers. Whole-study context: The study treated patients with ivuxolimab, an agonistic anti-OX40 (CD134) antibody. Each patient was given ivuxolimab into a vein every 2 weeks, at 0.01 to 10 mg/kg.

Measured with immunoSEQ multiplex PCR; TCRdb has only the in-frame clones, and not every one. The sample lists approximately 90,000 clones, roughly nine tenths occurring once. Trimming left V 4 bases short and J 6 bases short, with 13 bases between. This CDR3 region has 15 residues. Looked up from germline, CDR1 is WNHNN and CDR2 is SYGVQD (reference sequence). On cycle 4 day 1 and cycle 7 day 1, as well as at baseline, blood was sampled. This clonotype was obtained from an adult with an advanced solid tumor such as melanoma, head and neck, liver or kidney cancer. The sample consisted of CD4+ or CD8+ T cells sorted from blood, taken in a trial of the OX40 agonist ivuxolimab. The chain employs TRBV10-1 and TRBJ1-6; no definite D call. This CDR3 is CASSASSGPNSPLHF. DNA of the CDR3: TGCGCCAGCAGTGCTTCCAGCGGACCTAATTCACCCCTCCACTTT.